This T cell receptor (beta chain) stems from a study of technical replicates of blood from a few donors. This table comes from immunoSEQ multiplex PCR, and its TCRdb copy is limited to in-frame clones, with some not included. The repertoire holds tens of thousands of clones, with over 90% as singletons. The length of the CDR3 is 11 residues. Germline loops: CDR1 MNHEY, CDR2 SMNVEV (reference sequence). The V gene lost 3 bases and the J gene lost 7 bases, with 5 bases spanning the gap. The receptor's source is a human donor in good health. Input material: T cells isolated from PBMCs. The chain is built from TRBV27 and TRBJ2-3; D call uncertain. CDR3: CASSFRYTQYF. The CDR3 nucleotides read TGTGCCAGCAGTTTTAGATATACGCAGTATTTT.